The rows below give T cell receptor beta chains drawn from one sample of a study of T cells in Graves' hyperthyroidism and ophthalmopathy. TCRdb redid the calling of the multiplex PCR reads with MiXCR, one entry per CDR3 protein. The sample consists of a few hundred thousand distinct CDR3 sequences, more than 15% of them appearing once. Sequenced material: blood. These receptors were taken from a woman aged 18-35 years with Graves' hyperthyroidism that later progressed to Graves' ophthalmopathy. Each CDR3 is given with its conserved first and last residue. The D gene is left open where the match is weak. A row's size may be missing; if present it is once, few, many or a size class.

abundance	d_gene	j_gene	len	v_gene	CDR3nt	CDR3aa
few	TRBD2	TRBJ2-6	19	TRBV13	TGTGCCAGCAGCACCCGACTAGCGGAACTTAGCTCTGGGGCCAACGTCCTGACTTTC	CASSTRLAELSSGANVLTF
few	.	TRBJ2-7	14	TRBV20-1	TGCAGTGCCCGGTGGGCCGGGCCCCCCTACGAGCAGTACTTC	CSARWAGPPYEQYF
many	TRBD1	TRBJ2-7	15	TRBV2	TGTGCCAGCAGACGAGCCGGGACAGGGGCCTACGAGCAGTACTTC	CASRRAGTGAYEQYF
.	.	TRBJ2-7	13	TRBV28	TGTGCCAGCAGTTTACCGGGGTTAGACGAGCAGTACTTC	CASSLPGLDEQYF
.	.	TRBJ2-7	14	TRBV7-2	TGTGCCAGCAGCCTTCCGGGACGGGGCTACGAGCAGTACTTC	CASSLPGRGYEQYF
.	.	TRBJ2-1	15	TRBV27	TGTGCCAGCAGTCCTCGGGGACAAGCCTACAATGAGCAGTTCTTC	CASSPRGQAYNEQFF
.	.	TRBJ1-1	13	TRBV30	TGTGCCTGGAGTGTAGGTCGGAACACTGAAGCTTTCTTT	CAWSVGRNTEAFF
many	.	TRBJ1-2	14	TRBV13	TGTGCCAGCAGCTCATTTTCTCAGGGGCAGGGCTACACCTTC	CASSSFSQGQGYTF
.	.	TRBJ2-3	13	TRBV20-1	TGCAGTGGCCGGGACCCAAGCACAGATACGCAGTATTTT	CSGRDPSTDTQYF
once	TRBD2	TRBJ2-1	19	TRBV6-2/TRBV6-3	TGTGCCAGCAGTGATACTAGCGGGAGGGCCGTGAGCTCCTACAATGAGCAGTTCTTC	CASSDTSGRAVSSYNEQFF
few	.	TRBJ2-3	17	TRBV27	TGTGCCAGCAGTTTAGCCCCGGAGAGTAGGATCACAGATACGCAGTATTTT	CASSLAPESRITDTQYF
.	TRBD2	TRBJ2-1	15	TRBV20-1	TGCAGTGCTCCTAGGGCGGGAGGGCCTAGCAATGAGCAGTTCTTC	CSAPRAGGPSNEQFF
.	TRBD2	TRBJ2-1	17	TRBV5-1	TGCGCCAGCAGCTTGAGGATAGCGGGAAACCCCTACAATGAGCAGTTCTTC	CASSLRIAGNPYNEQFF
.	.	TRBJ2-1	14	TRBV27	TGTGCCAGCTCACACCCTAAACACGTCTATGAGCAGTTCTTC	CASSHPKHVYEQFF
few	TRBD1	TRBJ1-6	16	TRBV25-1	TGTGCCAGCAGTGACCAAGGGACAGGGCGTCATTCACCCCTCCACTTT	CASSDQGTGRHSPLHF
few	TRBD2	TRBJ2-1	17	TRBV30	TGTGCCTGGATTTTAAAGGGGACTAGCGGGAGTAGTGGTGAGCAGTTCTTC	CAWILKGTSGSSGEQFF
.	.	TRBJ2-3	13	TRBV6-9	TGTGCCAGCAGTTACCGAGACACAGATACGCAGTATTTT	CASSYRDTDTQYF
.	.	TRBJ2-5	17	TRBV24-1	TGTGCCACCAGTGATTTGCAAGTGAACAGTGATCAAGAGACCCAGTACTTC	CATSDLQVNSDQETQYF
few	.	TRBJ2-6	15	TRBV20-1	TGCAGTGCTACTCCACAGGGCTCTGGGGCCAACGTCCTGACTTTC	CSATPQGSGANVLTF
.	TRBD1	TRBJ2-3	14	TRBV2	TGTGCCAGCCGTTGGGACAGGGCCCCAGATACGCAGTATTTT	CASRWDRAPDTQYF
many	.	TRBJ2-3	19	TRBV24-1	TGTGCCACCAGTGATTTTCACCTGGGCGGGGGCCGATCCACAGATACGCAGTATTTT	CATSDFHLGGGRSTDTQYF
few	TRBD1	TRBJ1-5	16	TRBV11-3	TGTGCCAGCAACGACAGGGGTGTCGGTTGGAATCAGCCCCAGCATTTT	CASNDRGVGWNQPQHF
few	.	TRBJ2-3	15	TRBV20-1	TGCAGTGCTAGAGATGTGGGGGCTAGCACAGATACGCAGTATTTT	CSARDVGASTDTQYF
many	.	TRBJ1-5	15	TRBV20-1	TGCAGTGCTAGGTTAAAAGGTAATAGCAATCAGCCCCAGCATTTT	CSARLKGNSNQPQHF
many	.	TRBJ2-5	14	TRBV7-9	TGTGCCAGCAGCTTAGTTTCATCTAAAGAGACCCAGTACTTC	CASSLVSSKETQYF
many	.	TRBJ1-6	13	TRBV11-2	TGTGCCAGCAGCCCATATTTAAGGCCACCCCTCCACTTT	CASSPYLRPPLHF
many	.	TRBJ1-6	13	TRBV20-1	TGCAGTGCCAGACCGAGAGAGTTAGAACCCCTCCACTTT	CSARPRELEPLHF
few	.	TRBJ1-5	13	TRBV6-6	TGTGCCAGCAGTTACTCAGTTAATCAGCCCCAGCATTTT	CASSYSVNQPQHF
many	.	TRBJ2-7	14	TRBV28	TGTGCCAGCAGGTTAGCCGGGAGAGACTACGAGCAGTACTTC	CASRLAGRDYEQYF
many	TRBD2	TRBJ2-1	19	TRBV28	TGTGCCAGCAGTGGGCTAGCGGGGGCAACTAAAAGCTCCTACAATGAGCAGTTCTTC	CASSGLAGATKSSYNEQFF
few	.	TRBJ2-7	14	TRBV14	TGTGCCAGCAGCTTAATTCCCAGCTTGCGCGAGCAGTACTTC	CASSLIPSLREQYF
few	.	TRBJ2-5	12	TRBV20-1	TGCAGTGCTAGAGGAGTAAAAGAGACCCAGTACTTC	CSARGVKETQYF
many	.	TRBJ1-2	15	TRBV4-2	TGTGCCAGCAGCCAAGATGTGGCGTTAGGCTATGGCTACACCTTC	CASSQDVALGYGYTF
.	TRBD1	TRBJ1-3	16	TRBV9	TGTGCCAGCAGCGAGGGACAGTCGAGCTCTGGAAACACCATATATTTT	CASSEGQSSSGNTIYF
.	TRBD2	TRBJ2-1	15	TRBV5-4	TGTGCCAGCAGCGCTTCTAGCGGGAGGGCCTATGAGCAGTTCTTC	CASSASSGRAYEQFF
many	.	TRBJ2-2	16	TRBV11-2	TGTGCCAGCAGCGCATCGGCGGGACCCCCCACCGGGGAGCTGTTTTTT	CASSASAGPPTGELFF
.	TRBD2	TRBJ2-1	17	TRBV20-1	TGCAGTGCTAGAGATTCACTAGCGGGAGGGTCCTACAATGAGCAGTTCTTC	CSARDSLAGGSYNEQFF
many	.	TRBJ2-3	14	TRBV5-5	TGTGCCAGCAGCTTGGCCCCCGGCACAGATACGCAGTATTTT	CASSLAPGTDTQYF
many	.	TRBJ2-7	12	TRBV28	TGTGCCTCTGCTCTGACAAATAACGAGCAGTACTTC	CASALTNNEQYF